This entry concerns a single TCR beta chain. This sample stems from a study of blood T cell repertoires in COVID-19. Study summary: Samples came from the United States, Italy and Spain, spanning acute and convalescent COVID-19. From T cells, B-cell-depleted T cells, or PBMCs came the material, which was cDNA or gDNA.

Repertoires were generated with immunoSEQ multiplex PCR, while TCRdb's copy carries only in-frame clones and drops some. This sample carries hundreds of thousands of clones, roughly 85% of them seen once, and the ten largest clones take roughly 2.6%. This CDR3 spans 14 amino acids. CDR1 MNHEY and CDR2 SMNVEV come from the germline V gene (reference sequence). V lost 8 bases and J 3 bases, leaving 16 bases between the germline ends. V and J are TRBV27 and TRBJ1-1; no clear D gene. Sequencing was done on a sample of peripheral blood. The source of this sequence is a woman in her thirties or forties with active or convalescent COVID-19. CDR3 DNA sequence: TGTGCCAGCGGTGCGGTGGGTGCGTACACTGAAGCTTTCTTT. Translation: CASGAVGAYTEAFF.